The clone carrying this T cell receptor (beta chain) has just one count. Germline lookup yields CDR1 MNHEY and CDR2 SMNVEV (reference sequence). Between the trimmed V and J ends, which lost 5 bases and 3 bases, there was a span of 11 bases. The CDR3 has 14 amino acids. Some clones are missing from TCRdb's copy, which holds only in-frame ones; the method was immunoSEQ multiplex PCR. The sample includes about 62,000 clones, approximately 93% of them seen just once. Sample treatment: preoperative locoregional IRX-2 cytokine immunotherapy. Preoperative locoregional IRX-2 cytokine immunotherapy was tested in the phase Ib source study. This sample is part of a study of preoperative IRX-2 immunotherapy in early breast cancer.

The chain is built from TRBV27 and TRBJ1-5; maybe TRBD1 (5 bases). This material was collected from a patient treated with IRX-2 immunotherapy. This clonotype was obtained from a human donor with breast cancer. This CDR3 is CASSRGRANQPQHF. In DNA, the CDR3 is TGTGCCAGCAGTCGAGGCAGGGCCAATCAGCCCCAGCATTTT.